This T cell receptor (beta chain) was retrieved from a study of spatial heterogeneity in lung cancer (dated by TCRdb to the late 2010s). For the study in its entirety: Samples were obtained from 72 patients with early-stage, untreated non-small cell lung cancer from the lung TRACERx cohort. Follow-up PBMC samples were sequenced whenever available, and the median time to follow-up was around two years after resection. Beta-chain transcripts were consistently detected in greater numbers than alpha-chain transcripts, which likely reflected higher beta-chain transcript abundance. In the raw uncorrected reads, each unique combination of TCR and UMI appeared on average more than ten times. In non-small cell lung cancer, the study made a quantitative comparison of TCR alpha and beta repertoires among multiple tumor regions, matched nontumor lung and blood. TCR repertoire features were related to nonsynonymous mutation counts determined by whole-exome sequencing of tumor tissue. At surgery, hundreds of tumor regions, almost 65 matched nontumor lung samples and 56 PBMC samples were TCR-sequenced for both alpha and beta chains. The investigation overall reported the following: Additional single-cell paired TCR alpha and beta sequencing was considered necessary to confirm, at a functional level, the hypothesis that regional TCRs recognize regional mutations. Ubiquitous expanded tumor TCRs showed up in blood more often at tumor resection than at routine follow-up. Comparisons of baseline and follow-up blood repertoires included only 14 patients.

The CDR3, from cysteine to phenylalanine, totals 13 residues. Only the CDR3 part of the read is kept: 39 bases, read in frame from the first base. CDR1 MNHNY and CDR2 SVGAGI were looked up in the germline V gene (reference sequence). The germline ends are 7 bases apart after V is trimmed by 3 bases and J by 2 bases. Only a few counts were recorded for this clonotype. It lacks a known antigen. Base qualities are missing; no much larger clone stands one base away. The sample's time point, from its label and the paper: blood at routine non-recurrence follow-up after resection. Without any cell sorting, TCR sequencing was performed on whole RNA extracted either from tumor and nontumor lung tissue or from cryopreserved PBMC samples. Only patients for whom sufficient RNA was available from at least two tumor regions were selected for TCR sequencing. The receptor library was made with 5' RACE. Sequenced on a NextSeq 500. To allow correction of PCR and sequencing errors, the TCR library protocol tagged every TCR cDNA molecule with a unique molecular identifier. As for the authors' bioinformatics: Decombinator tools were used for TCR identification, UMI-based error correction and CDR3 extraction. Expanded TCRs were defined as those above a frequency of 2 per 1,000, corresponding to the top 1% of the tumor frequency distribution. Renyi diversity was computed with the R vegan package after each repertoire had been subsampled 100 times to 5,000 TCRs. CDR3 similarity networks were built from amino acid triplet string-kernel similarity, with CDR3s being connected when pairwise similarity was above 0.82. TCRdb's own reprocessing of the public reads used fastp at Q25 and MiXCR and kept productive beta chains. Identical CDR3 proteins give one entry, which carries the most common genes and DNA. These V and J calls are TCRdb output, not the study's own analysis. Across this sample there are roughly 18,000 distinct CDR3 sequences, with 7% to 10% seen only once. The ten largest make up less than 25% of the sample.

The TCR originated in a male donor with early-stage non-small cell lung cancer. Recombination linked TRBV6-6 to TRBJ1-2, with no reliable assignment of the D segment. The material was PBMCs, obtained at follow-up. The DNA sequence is TGTGCCAGCAGTTATCCGGGGAACTATGGCTACACCTTC. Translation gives CASSYPGNYGYTF.